This is a list of T cell receptor beta chains from one sample in a study of beta chain features in type 1 diabetes. Assay: immunoSEQ multiplex PCR; the TCRdb copy retains only in-frame clones and omits some. Of more than 300,000 clones in the sample, 7% to 9% were seen once. Sequencing was performed on central memory CD4+ T cells from blood. These receptors came from a woman younger than 35 in good health. Each CDR3 is given with its conserved first and last residue. A D gene is named only where the DNA matches it firmly. Size is omitted from some rows. Given values are once, few, many or a class for expanded clones.

D gene	V gene	J gene	clone size	CDR3 DNA	CDR3 protein
TRBD2	TRBV19	TRBJ2-1	.	TGTGCCAGTAGTATTCCTAGCGGGAGTATGAAGTTCTTC	CASSIPSGSMKFF
.	TRBV28	TRBJ1-4	few	TGTGCCAGCAATACCTTGGGGTTAAAGGAAAAACTGTTTTTT	CASNTLGLKEKLFF
.	TRBV7-9	TRBJ2-3	.	TGTGCCAGCAGCCTTAGTCGATGGGGGGGCACAGATACGCAGTATTTT	CASSLSRWGGTDTQYF
.	TRBV2	TRBJ2-3	few	TGTGCCAGCAGTGTAACGGATACGCAGTATTTT	CASSVTDTQYF
TRBD2	TRBV6-1	TRBJ2-7	.	TGTGCCAGCAGTGAAGAGAGCGGGAGCTCCTACGAGCAGTACTTC	CASSEESGSSYEQYF
.	TRBV11-2	TRBJ2-7	few	TGTGCCAGCAGCTTAGTGCCTAACTCCTACGAGCAGTACTTC	CASSLVPNSYEQYF
.	TRBV18	TRBJ1-4	.	TGTGCCAGCTCACCTCACCCTCAAAATGAAAAACTGTTTTTT	CASSPHPQNEKLFF
.	TRBV29-1	TRBJ2-1	.	TGCAGCGTGACGCCCGGGGTTCGCAATGAGCAGTTCTTC	CSVTPGVRNEQFF
.	TRBV7-2	TRBJ2-3	.	TGTGCCAGCAGCTTTAGGGGCACAGATACGCAGTATTTT	CASSFRGTDTQYF
.	TRBV7-2	TRBJ2-3	many	TGTGCCAGCAGCTCGTCGGGACTCGGCACAGATACGCAGTATTTT	CASSSSGLGTDTQYF
.	TRBV19	TRBJ1-5	few	TGTGCCAGTACTTCCGGGTTAACCTCCAATCAGCCCCAGCATTTT	CASTSGLTSNQPQHF
.	TRBV15	TRBJ2-4	many	TGTGCCACCAGCAGAGAGGATGCTAGCTTGAGGAACATTCAGTACTTC	CATSREDASLRNIQYF
.	TRBV5-5	TRBJ2-2	few	TGTGCCAGCAGCTTGATTAGCGTAGACGCCGGGGAGCTGTTTTTT	CASSLISVDAGELFF
.	TRBV9	TRBJ2-2	.	TGTGCCAGCAGCGTCAGGGATTACACCGGGGAGCTGTTTTTT	CASSVRDYTGELFF
.	TRBV7-9	TRBJ2-7	.	TGTGCCAGCAGCGGACTAAATTACTACGAGCAGTACTTC	CASSGLNYYEQYF
.	TRBV7-9	TRBJ2-1	.	TGTGCCAGCAGCCGGGACTCGAATGAGCAGTTCTTC	CASSRDSNEQFF
TRBD1	TRBV6-5	TRBJ2-1	.	TGTGCCAGCAAACCGGGACAGCTCGGCAATGAGCAGTTCTTC	CASKPGQLGNEQFF
.	TRBV14	TRBJ2-1	few	TGTGCCAGCAGCCAAGAACGGCTAGTGTTCTCCAATGAGCAGTTCTTC	CASSQERLVFSNEQFF
TRBD1	TRBV9	TRBJ2-3	.	TGTGCCAGCAACGGACAGGGGGGCACAGATACGCAGTATTTT	CASNGQGGTDTQYF
.	TRBV6-5	TRBJ2-7	few	TGTGCCAGCAGTTACTCGATGGCAGGGGTCGGCTACGAGCAGTACTTC	CASSYSMAGVGYEQYF
TRBD1	TRBV4-2	TRBJ1-5	.	TGTGCCAGCAGCCCCGGGACAGCTAATCAGCCCCAGCATTTT	CASSPGTANQPQHF
.	TRBV25-1	TRBJ2-5	few	TGTGCCAGCAGTGGCCTTTTTCGGCCCCAGTACTTC	CASSGLFRPQYF
.	TRBV6-5	TRBJ2-5	.	TGTGCCAGCAGTTACGGGGGACATCTCTCGCGGGAGACCCAGTACTTC	CASSYGGHLSRETQYF
.	TRBV7-2	TRBJ2-7	.	TGTGCCAGCAGCTTAGTTTTTTCCGGCTACGAGCAGTACTTC	CASSLVFSGYEQYF
.	TRBV11-3	TRBJ2-1	.	TGTGCCAGCAGCTTATCTGGTCCCCCCGGTCCCAATGAGCAGTTCTTC	CASSLSGPPGPNEQFF
TRBD1	TRBV7-8	TRBJ1-2	.	TGTGCCAGCAGCTTAGCGGTTCCCCGCAGGGGGCAAGGCTATGGCTACACCTTC	CASSLAVPRRGQGYGYTF
TRBD2	TRBV5-1	TRBJ2-1	many	TGCGCCAGCAGCCCGGGGACTAGCGGGAGTGAGCAGTTCTTC	CASSPGTSGSEQFF
TRBD2	TRBV5-1	TRBJ2-1	few	TGCGCCAGCACCCCCACTAGCGGGAGGGCCGGCAATGAGCAGTTCTTC	CASTPTSGRAGNEQFF
TRBD1	TRBV5-1	TRBJ2-5	few	TGCGCCAGCAGCCCCGGGACAGGGAGCCAAGAGACCCAGTACTTC	CASSPGTGSQETQYF
.	TRBV28	TRBJ2-1	.	TGTGCCAGCAGTTTATACGGCGCTGCGGTCTCCTACAATGAGCAGTTCTTC	CASSLYGAAVSYNEQFF
.	TRBV7-2	TRBJ1-1	few	TGTGCCAGCAGCGGGACCCAACTGGGAGCTTTCTTT	CASSGTQLGAFF
.	TRBV7-9	TRBJ1-4	.	TGTGCCAGCAGCCCAGGCGGCAGGTCCCGGGAAAAACTGTTTTTT	CASSPGGRSREKLFF
.	TRBV5-1	TRBJ2-3	few	TGCGCCAGCAGCTTGGCCGCCGCTGTGGATACGCAGTATTTT	CASSLAAAVDTQYF
.	TRBV15	TRBJ2-3	.	TGTGCCACCAGCAGAGAGTCTACGTTGGGTACGCAGTATTTT	CATSRESTLGTQYF
.	TRBV4-2	TRBJ2-3	few	TGTGCCAGCAGCCAAGAGGTATACACAGATACGCAGTATTTT	CASSQEVYTDTQYF
.	TRBV6-4	TRBJ1-4	many	TGTGCCAACCCGTGGGGAGTTAAACTGTTTTTT	CANPWGVKLFF
.	TRBV11-2	TRBJ2-3	.	TGTGCCAGCAGCTTAGATCGCCCGAATACGCAGTATTTT	CASSLDRPNTQYF
.	TRBV29-1	TRBJ2-7	few	TGCAGCGTTGAAACTTTAGACAGGATACGTGGGGAGCAGTACTTC	CSVETLDRIRGEQYF
.	TRBV18	TRBJ2-1	few	TGTGCCAGCTCCCTTCGAGAGAGAGCCGATGAGCAGTTCTTC	CASSLRERADEQFF
.	TRBV5-1	TRBJ2-3	few	TGCGCCAGCAGCTTGATGTTGGGAACGGGAGATACGCAGTATTTT	CASSLMLGTGDTQYF
TRBD1	TRBV29-1	TRBJ2-7	few	TGCAGCGTTTGGGGACAGGGTTCCCACGAGCAGTACTTC	CSVWGQGSHEQYF
.	TRBV5-1	TRBJ2-3	many	TGCGCCAGCAGCTTAAACAGGTGGACAGATACGCAGTATTTT	CASSLNRWTDTQYF
.	TRBV6-1	TRBJ1-5	.	TGTGCCAGCATTGAAAAAGGGGGAGATCAGCCCCAGCATTTT	CASIEKGGDQPQHF
.	TRBV6-5	TRBJ2-3	few	TGTGCCAGCAGTTACTCGTGGGGGCCCGGCACAGATACGCAGTATTTT	CASSYSWGPGTDTQYF
TRBD2	TRBV9	TRBJ2-3	few	TGTGCCAGCAGTCCAAGCGGGAGGATCACAGATACGCAGTATTTT	CASSPSGRITDTQYF
.	TRBV7-9	TRBJ1-5	many	TGTGCCAGCAGTCCCGCGGGGGGTGGATATCAGCCCCAGCATTTT	CASSPAGGGYQPQHF
.	TRBV9	TRBJ2-1	many	TGTGCCAGCAGCAGAGGCACATTGGGCTCCTACAATGAGCAGTTCTTC	CASSRGTLGSYNEQFF
.	TRBV15	TRBJ2-3	.	TGTGCCACCAGCAGGAAAGGGGGCACAGATACGCAGTATTTT	CATSRKGGTDTQYF
.	TRBV19	TRBJ2-1	.	TGTGCCAGTAGTGTGGCCCCTAGCTACTCCTACAATGAGCAGTTCTTC	CASSVAPSYSYNEQFF
.	TRBV5-4	TRBJ2-6	few	TGTGCCAGCAGCTTTAGCCTCCGCGGACAGAGGTCCTCTGGGGCCAACGTCCTGACTTTC	CASSFSLRGQRSSGANVLTF
.	TRBV6-6	TRBJ2-3	few	TGTGCCAGCAGTGACACAGGGTACCCAGATACGCAGTATTTT	CASSDTGYPDTQYF
.	TRBV7-7	TRBJ2-7	few	TGTGCTAGCAGCTTAGATAGGGGCCACGAGCAGTACTTC	CASSLDRGHEQYF
.	TRBV10-3	TRBJ1-3	few	TGTGCCACCGGGGGGAACCAAAATGGAAACACCATATATTTT	CATGGNQNGNTIYF
TRBD1	TRBV18	TRBJ2-7	.	TGTGCCAGCTCACCATCAAGGACAGGGGCCTACGAGCAGTACTTC	CASSPSRTGAYEQYF
TRBD1	TRBV6-5	TRBJ1-5	few	TGTGCCAGCAGACAGGGGTTCAATCAGCCCCAGCATTTT	CASRQGFNQPQHF
.	TRBV6-6	TRBJ1-1	.	TGTGCCAGCAGTTACGTCAGTAAGAACACTGAAGCTTTCTTT	CASSYVSKNTEAFF
.	TRBV28	TRBJ2-7	.	TGTGCCAGCTGTCCACCCACCTACGAGCAGTACTTC	CASCPPTYEQYF
TRBD1	TRBV18	TRBJ2-7	few	TGTGCCAGCTCACTAGGACAGGGGGCCTACGAGCAGTACTTC	CASSLGQGAYEQYF